The 15 T cell receptor beta chains listed next were all sequenced from one sample in a study of PD-1 blockade in classical Hodgkin lymphoma. Every patient had relapsed following autologous stem cell transplantation, and cohorts differed in brentuximab vedotin exposure. Clones were read by immunoSEQ multiplex PCR, and TCRdb kept only the in-frame ones, dropping some. The data show roughly 45,000 clones, over 65% seen once. The source material was peripheral blood mononuclear cells (PBMCs), sampled before the second cycle of nivolumab. These receptors were taken from a human donor with classical Hodgkin lymphoma.

This sequence joins TRBV7-3 and TRBJ1-2; 8 nucleotides align to TRBD1. From germline, CDR1 is SGHTA and CDR2 FQGTGA. CDR3 size: 15 residues. V lost 1 base and J lost 4; bases outside the gene matches: 5. The CDR3 loop reads CASSLNSDRGYGYTF. The CDR3, as DNA: TGTGCCAGCAGCTTAAATTCCGACAGGGGCTATGGCTACACCTTC. Filled out from reference TRBV7-3 and TRBJ1-2, the complete variable domain reads GAGVSQTPSNKVTEKGKYVELRCDPISGHTALYWYRQSLGQGPEFLIYFQGTGAADDSGLPNDRFFAVRPEGSVSTLKIQRTERGDSAVYLCASSLNSDRGYGYTFGSGTRLTVV.

By its share, this clone is medium-sized. The genes are TRBV9 and TRBJ1-3; 9 bases align to TRBD1. Unmatched junction bases numbered 10, after V lost 5 bases and J lost 4 bases. Germline CDR1 SGDLS, CDR2 YYNGEE. CDR3 length: 16 residues. CDR3 sequence (DNA): TGTGCCAGCAGTGCGTCCGGGACAGGGCCCGGAAACACCATATATTTT. Translation: CASSASGTGPGNTIYF.

The chain employs TRBV28 and TRBJ1-2; possibly TRBD1 for D (5 bases). CDR1 is MDHEN and CDR2 is SYDVKM in the germline V gene. The ends were cut back, 7 bases at V and 4 bases at J, with 10 bases in the middle. This CDR3 spans 12 amino acids. The CDR3 sequence is CASIDSSYGYTF. The DNA of the CDR3 is TGTGCCAGCATAGACAGCAGCTATGGCTACACCTTC.

The chain couples TRBV19 to TRBJ1-1, with D uncertain. The V gene's germline CDR1 is LNHDA and CDR2 SQIVND (reference sequence). Trimming cost V 3 bases and J 1 base, with 9 bases left between them. This CDR3 contains 14 residues. CDR3 DNA: TGTGCCAGTAGTATCGGGGTGGAGAACACTGAAGCTTTCTTT. Translation gives CASSIGVENTEAFF.

A few counts support this clone. The V and J genes are TRBV10-3 and TRBJ1-1; D is possibly TRBD1 (5 bases). V was cut by 8 bases and J by 2 bases, with 6 bases left in between. The germline V gene has CDR1 ENHRY and CDR2 SYGVKD. The CDR3 has 11 residues. This chain's CDR3 is CAIQGNTEAFF. The CDR3, as DNA: TGTGCCATCCAGGGTAACACTGAAGCTTTCTTT.

This chain connects TRBV9 to TRBJ2-2; 7 bases fit TRBD1. J lost 6 bases, V lost 5 bases, and 13 bases had no gene match. CDR1 is SGDLS, CDR2 YYNGEE, per germline. The CDR3 is 16 amino acids. CDR3 nucleotide sequence: TGTGCCAGCAGAAGAGGGGGCCCCTCGGGTCCCGGGGAGCTGTTTTTT. Residues: CASRRGGPSGPGELFF.

V usage is TRBV7-6 and J usage is TRBJ1-2, with unresolved D. V was shortened by 4 bases and J by 4 bases, with 4 bases between the two germline ends. The germline V gene has CDR1 SGHVS and CDR2 FNYEAQ. The CDR3 consists of 11 residues. CDR3 amino acids: CASSSIYGYTF. CDR3 bases: TGTGCCAGCAGCTCCATCTATGGCTACACCTTC.

J is TRBJ2-1 and V is TRBV6-6; unclear D gene. Germline CDR1 and CDR2: MNHNY and SVGAGI (reference sequence). The V gene lost 5 bases and the J gene lost 1 base, with 12 bases spanning the gap. The CDR3 runs to 15 residues. The CDR3 DNA reads TGTGCCAGCAGTCGACATATACAATCCTACAATGAGCAGTTCTTC. This encodes CASSRHIQSYNEQFF.

The chain carries TRBV5-1 and TRBJ1-2; no clear D gene. The CDR3 is 13 residues long. Trimming took off 0 bases at V and 5 bases at J, with 8 bases between the two ends. From germline, CDR1 is SGHRS and CDR2 YFSETQ. The CDR3 here is CASSLGGLYGYTF. The DNA for the CDR3 is TGCGCCAGCAGCTTGGGGGGTTTATATGGCTACACCTTC.

This clone was observed a single time. The chain employs TRBV6-5 and TRBJ2-5; the match to TRBD2 covers 7 bases. This CDR3 comprises 15 residues. Per the germline V gene, CDR1 is MNHEY and CDR2 is SVGAGI. J was trimmed by 5 bases and V by 0 bases; bases with no gene match: 6. This CDR3 reads CASSYSGGMGETQYF. The DNA of the CDR3 is TGTGCCAGCAGTTACTCGGGAGGGATGGGGGAGACCCAGTACTTC.

This clone was seen only once. The chain combines TRBV11-3 with TRBJ2-3; the D gene is possibly TRBD2 (5 bases). V shed 4 bases and J shed 2 bases, with 16 bases lying between them. CDR1 and CDR2 from the germline V gene are SGHNT and YENEEA. The CDR3 loop spans 16 amino acids. The CDR3 loop is CASSSGKATHTDTQYF. The CDR3 nucleotides read TGTGCCAGCAGCTCGGGAAAAGCCACACACACAGATACGCAGTATTTT.

This sequence joins TRBV30 and TRBJ1-1, with 9 bases lining up with TRBD1. Trimming removed 4 bases from V and 7 bases from J; junction bases left unmatched: 10. CDR3 size: 14 residues. Germline V lookup: CDR1 GTSNPN, CDR2 SVGIG (reference sequence). CDR3 in DNA: TGTGCCTGGAATCCTGACAGGGGGTGGAATGAAGCTTTCTTT. It yields the protein CAWNPDRGWNEAFF.

V usage is TRBV5-6 and J usage is TRBJ2-5; D perhaps matches TRBD1 (6 bases). Germline CDR1 is SGHDT and CDR2 is YYEEEE. Deletions cut 4 bases from V and 5 bases from J, with 15 bases between. The CDR3 is 14 residues long. The DNA for the CDR3 is TGTGCCAGCAGCCCGAAAATGACAGGCGAGACCCAGTACTTC. Translating gives CASSPKMTGETQYF.

The chain is built from TRBV7-2 and TRBJ1-2, with D maybe TRBD1 (6 bases). With 5 bases removed from V and 4 bases from J, the gap between germline ends came to 11 bases. CDR1 and CDR2 from the germline V gene are SGHTA and FQGNSA. There are 13 residues in the CDR3. CDR3 amino acids: CASSEPRGYGYTF. CDR3 nucleotide sequence: TGTGCCAGCAGCGAGCCCAGGGGCTATGGCTACACCTTC.

The gene calls are TRBV5-4 and TRBJ2-5; TRBD1 matches 7 bases. CDR3 size: 13 residues. V trimming: 4 bases; J trimming: 4 bases; junction bases outside the gene matches: 4. From germline, CDR1 is SGHNT and CDR2 YYREEE (reference sequence). The CDR3 DNA reads TGTGCCAGCAGCGGGGACAGTCGAGAGACCCAGTACTTC. This sequence encodes CASSGDSRETQYF.